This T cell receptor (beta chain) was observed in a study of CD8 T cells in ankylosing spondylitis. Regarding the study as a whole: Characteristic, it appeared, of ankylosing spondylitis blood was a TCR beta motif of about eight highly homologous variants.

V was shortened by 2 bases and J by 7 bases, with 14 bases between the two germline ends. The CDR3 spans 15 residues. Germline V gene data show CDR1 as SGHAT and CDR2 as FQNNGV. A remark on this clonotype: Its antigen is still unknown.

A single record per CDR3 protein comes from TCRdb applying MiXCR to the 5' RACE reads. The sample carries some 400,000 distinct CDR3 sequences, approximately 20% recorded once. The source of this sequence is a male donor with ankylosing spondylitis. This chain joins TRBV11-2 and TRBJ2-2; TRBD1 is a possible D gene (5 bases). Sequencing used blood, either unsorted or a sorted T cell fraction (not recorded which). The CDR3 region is CASSLRQGRDGELFF. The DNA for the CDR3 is TGTGCCAGCAGCTTAAGGCAGGGTCGAGACGGGGAGCTGTTTTTT. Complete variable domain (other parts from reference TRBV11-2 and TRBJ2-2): EAGVAQSPRYKIIEKRQSVAFWCNPISGHATLYWYQQILGQGPKLLIQFQNNGVVDDSQLPKDRFSAERLKGVDSTLKIQPAKLEDSAVYLCASSLRQGRDGELFFGEGSRLTVL.